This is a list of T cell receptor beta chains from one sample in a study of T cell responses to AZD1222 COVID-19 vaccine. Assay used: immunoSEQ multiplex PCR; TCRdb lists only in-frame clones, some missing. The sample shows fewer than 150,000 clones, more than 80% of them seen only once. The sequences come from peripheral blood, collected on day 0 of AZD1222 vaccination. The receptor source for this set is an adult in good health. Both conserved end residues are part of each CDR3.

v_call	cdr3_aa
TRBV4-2	CASSLLAGGSTDTQYF
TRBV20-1	CSASSLNTEAFF
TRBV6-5	CASSYSRSSNYEQYF
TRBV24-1	CATSVGTAADTQYF
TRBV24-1	CATSDWSDTQYF
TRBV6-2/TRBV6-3	CASSSDRTSGNTIYF
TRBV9	CASSVGNSYNSPLHF
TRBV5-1	CASSINYEQYF
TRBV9	CASASGGAGWETQYF
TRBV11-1	CASSLGLAASYEQYF
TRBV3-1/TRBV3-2	CASSPQGATSYNEQFF
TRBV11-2	CASSLETGINYGYTF
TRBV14	CASSRIVNPEAFF
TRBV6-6	CASSLNILPGSGNTIYF
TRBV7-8	CASSQTASSYNSPLHF
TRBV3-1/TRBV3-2	CASSQSGRDTEAFF
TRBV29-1	CSGAPGTRGTQYF
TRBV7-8	CASSLAPRQPQHF
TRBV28	CASSSPGGAVNEQFF